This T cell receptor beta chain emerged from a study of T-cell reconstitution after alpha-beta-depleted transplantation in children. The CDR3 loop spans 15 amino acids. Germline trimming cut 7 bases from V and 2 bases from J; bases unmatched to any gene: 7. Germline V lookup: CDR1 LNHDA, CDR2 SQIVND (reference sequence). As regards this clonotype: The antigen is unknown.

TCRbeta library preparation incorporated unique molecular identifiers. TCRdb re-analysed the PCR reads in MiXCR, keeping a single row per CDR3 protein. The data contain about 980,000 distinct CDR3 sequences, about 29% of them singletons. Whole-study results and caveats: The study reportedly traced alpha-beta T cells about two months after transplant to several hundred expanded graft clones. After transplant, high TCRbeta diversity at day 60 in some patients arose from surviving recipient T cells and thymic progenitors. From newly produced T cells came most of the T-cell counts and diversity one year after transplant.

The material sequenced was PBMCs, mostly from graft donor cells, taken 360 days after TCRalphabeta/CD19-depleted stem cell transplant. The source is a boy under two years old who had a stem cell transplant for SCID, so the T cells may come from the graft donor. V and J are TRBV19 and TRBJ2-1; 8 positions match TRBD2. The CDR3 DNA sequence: TGTGCCAGTACCGAAGTGGGACTAGCCTACAATGAGCAGTTCTTC. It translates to CASTEVGLAYNEQFF.